A single T cell receptor (beta chain) is shown here with its context. Unique molecular identifiers were used to barcode this TCRbeta library. Each CDR3 protein is one row after TCRdb ran MiXCR on the PCR reads. The sample shows roughly 300,000 distinct CDR3 sequences, 10% of them seen only once. The data are from a study of T-cell reconstitution after alpha-beta-depleted transplantation in children. V was clipped by 7 bases and J by 7 bases, with 14 bases between them. Germline assignment: CDR1 MNHNY and CDR2 SVGAGI (reference sequence). The CDR3 totals 13 residues. The TCR comes from a human donor who donated a stem cell graft to a child with acute lymphoblastic leukemia. The genes are TRBV6-6 and TRBJ1-5; TRBD1 is a possible D gene (5 bases). The sequencing used PBMCs from the stem cell graft donor, collected from the stem cell graft. This CDR3 reads CASTQGRDQPQHF. CDR3 coding DNA: TGTGCCAGCACCCAAGGCAGGGACCAGCCCCAGCATTTT.